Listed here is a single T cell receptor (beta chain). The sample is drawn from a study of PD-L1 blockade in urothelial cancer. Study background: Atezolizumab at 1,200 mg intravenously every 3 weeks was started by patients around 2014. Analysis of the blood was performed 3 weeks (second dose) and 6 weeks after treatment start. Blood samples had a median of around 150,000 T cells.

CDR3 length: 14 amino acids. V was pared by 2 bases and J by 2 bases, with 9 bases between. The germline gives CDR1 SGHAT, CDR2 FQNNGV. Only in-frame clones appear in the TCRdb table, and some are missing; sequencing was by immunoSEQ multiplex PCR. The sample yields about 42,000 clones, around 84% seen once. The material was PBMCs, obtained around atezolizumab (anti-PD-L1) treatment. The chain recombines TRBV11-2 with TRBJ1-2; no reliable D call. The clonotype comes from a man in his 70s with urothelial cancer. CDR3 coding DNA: TGTGCCAGCAGCTTACAGGCTGCAAACTATGGCTACACCTTC. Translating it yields CASSLQAANYGYTF.